This is a list of T cell receptor beta chains from one sample in a study of CD8 T cells in ankylosing spondylitis. In TCRdb, the 5' RACE reads were re-called with MiXCR into one record per CDR3 protein. The data hold fewer than 550,000 distinct CDR3 sequences, with roughly 5.2% observed a single time. The sample comprised blood, either unsorted or a sorted T cell fraction (not recorded which). The receptor set was obtained from a male donor with ankylosing spondylitis. CDR3s include the opening cysteine and the closing phenylalanine or tryptophan. The D gene is left open where the match is weak. Part of the rows lack a size; the others show once, few, many or a class for expanded clones.

cdr3_nt cdr3_aa j_call clone_size v_call d_call cdr3_length
TGTGCCAGCGGGTACTCCTACAATGAGCAGTTCTTC CASGYSYNEQFF TRBJ2-1 many TRBV12-3/TRBV12-4 NA 12
TGCAGTGCTAGTCCACAGGGGGTAGAAGCTTTCTTT CSASPQGVEAFF TRBJ1-1 many TRBV20-1 TRBD1 12
TGTGCCAGCAGCTTGCCAGCGACCACAGATACGCAGTATTTT CASSLPATTDTQYF TRBJ2-3 few TRBV7-9 NA 14
TGTGCCAGCAATCCATGGCCCCGGGGTCAGCCCCAGCATTTT CASNPWPRGQPQHF TRBJ1-5 NA TRBV28 NA 14
TGTGCCAGCAGAACCCCAGGGACGATTAATTCACCCCTCCACTTT CASRTPGTINSPLHF TRBJ1-6 many TRBV6-1 NA 15
TGCGCCAGCAGCCAACTGACAGGGACCAATGAGCAGTTCTTC CASSQLTGTNEQFF TRBJ2-1 few TRBV4-1 TRBD1 14
TGTGCCAGCAGCCGCACTAGTAGCACAGATACGCAGTATTTT CASSRTSSTDTQYF TRBJ2-3 few TRBV6-1 NA 14
TGTGCCAGCAGTCTGACAGGGGGGAATTCACCCCTCCACTTT CASSLTGGNSPLHF TRBJ1-6 many TRBV6-4 TRBD1 14
TGTGCCAGCAGCTTAGGAGTCCGCCAAGAGACCCAGTACTTC CASSLGVRQETQYF TRBJ2-5 many TRBV7-2 NA 14
TGCAGTGCTGGCCCGACTAGCGGGGGGGAGACCCAGTACTTC CSAGPTSGGETQYF TRBJ2-5 few TRBV20-1 TRBD2 14
TGTGCCAGCAGCTCGGGGGGGCCCTACGGCACCGGGGAGCTGTTTTTT CASSSGGPYGTGELFF TRBJ2-2 NA TRBV5-5 TRBD2 16
TGTGCCAGCAGTCCCTGGCGAGGGCCTGGGGCCAACGTCCTGACTTTC CASSPWRGPGANVLTF TRBJ2-6 few TRBV7-9 NA 16
TGTGCCAGCAGCTTAGGAGGGGGCGAGACCCAGTACTTC CASSLGGGETQYF TRBJ2-5 many TRBV7-9 TRBD1 13
TGTGCCAGCAGCTTCCTCCAGCCGAGGAATGAAAAACTGTTTTTT CASSFLQPRNEKLFF TRBJ1-4 many TRBV7-9 NA 15
TGTGCCAGCAGTCTCGGACCGATACTGGGATCCGGGGAGCTGTTTTTT CASSLGPILGSGELFF TRBJ2-2 many TRBV27 NA 16
TGCGCCAGCAGCCAAGGGACACTGACAGGGGTCTACGAGCAGTACTTC CASSQGTLTGVYEQYF TRBJ2-7 many TRBV4-1 TRBD1 16
TGCGCCAGCAGCTCTCAGGGGGCTGGGGTGGCCCAGTACTTC CASSSQGAGVAQYF TRBJ2-5 few TRBV5-1 TRBD1 14
TGTGCCAGCAGTTCCTACAGGGGGGCGAGGATCCAGTACTTC CASSSYRGARIQYF TRBJ2-5 many TRBV28 TRBD1 14
TGCAGTGCCGGGGGGGGGCTAGCGGGAGGACTGGGCACAGATACGCAGTATTTT CSAGGGLAGGLGTDTQYF TRBJ2-3 few TRBV20-1 TRBD2 18
TGCGCCAGCAGCCTGGGACAGACTAATTCACCCCTCCACTTT CASSLGQTNSPLHF TRBJ1-6 many TRBV5-1 TRBD1 14
TGTGCCAGCTCTAGGGGATACGGGGCGGGGACGGCCAAAAACATTCAGTACTTC CASSRGYGAGTAKNIQYF TRBJ2-4 NA TRBV11-2 NA 18
TGTGCCAGCAACCCCCGTGGAGGCACAGATACGCAGTATTTT CASNPRGGTDTQYF TRBJ2-3 many TRBV5-4 NA 14
TGCGCCAGCAGGAACGGAGGTGGCTACGAGCAGTACTTC CASRNGGGYEQYF TRBJ2-7 many TRBV5-1 NA 13
TGTGCCAGCAGCGCCACCCCGACTAACTATGGCTACACCTTC CASSATPTNYGYTF TRBJ1-2 many TRBV11-1 NA 14
TGTGCCAGCAGCTTCTACGGACAGGATAGCAATCAGCCCCAGCATTTT CASSFYGQDSNQPQHF TRBJ1-5 many TRBV7-9 TRBD1 16
TGCAGCGTTGGACTGAGACTGAACGAAGAGACCCAGTACTTC CSVGLRLNEETQYF TRBJ2-5 many TRBV29-1 NA 14
TGCGCCAGCAGCCAAGAATGGGCAGGGGGGGGCACTGAAGCTTTCTTT CASSQEWAGGGTEAFF TRBJ1-1 many TRBV4-3 TRBD1 16
TGTAGCTTGACGGGACTAGCGGGGGGGCAGACCCAGTACTTC CSLTGLAGGQTQYF TRBJ2-5 many TRBV20-1 TRBD2 14
TGTGCCAGCAGTTATACCCCTCCACAGGGAAACTATGGCTACACCTTC CASSYTPPQGNYGYTF TRBJ1-2 many TRBV6-5 NA 16
TGTGCCAGCTCACCACGGGGGACTAGCGGGACTAATGAGCAGTTCTTC CASSPRGTSGTNEQFF TRBJ2-1 few TRBV18 TRBD2 16
TGCAGTGCTAATATAGCGGGGCCAAGTAAGACCCAGTACTTC CSANIAGPSKTQYF TRBJ2-5 many TRBV20-1 TRBD2 14
TGTGCCAGCCAGGTAGCGGGGGAGAGCTCCTACGAGCAGTACTTC CASQVAGESSYEQYF TRBJ2-7 many TRBV28 TRBD2 15
TGTGCCAGCAGGTTAGAGATTGAGCAGTTCTTC CASRLEIEQFF TRBJ2-1 many TRBV28 NA 11
TGTGCCAGCAGCTTAGCCCCTCGTGGAGATACGCAGTATTTT CASSLAPRGDTQYF TRBJ2-3 many TRBV11-2 NA 14